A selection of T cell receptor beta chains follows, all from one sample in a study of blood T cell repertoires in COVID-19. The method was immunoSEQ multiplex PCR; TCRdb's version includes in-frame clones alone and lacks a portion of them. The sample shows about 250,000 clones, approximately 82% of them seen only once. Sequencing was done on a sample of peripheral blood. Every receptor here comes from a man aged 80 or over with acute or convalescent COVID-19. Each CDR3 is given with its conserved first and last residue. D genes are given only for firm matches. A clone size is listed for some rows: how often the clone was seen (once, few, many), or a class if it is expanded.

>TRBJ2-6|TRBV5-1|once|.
CASRARVPGANVLTF
TGCGCCAGCAGAGCCAGGGTACCTGGGGCCAACGTCCTGACTTTC
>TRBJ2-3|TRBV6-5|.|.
CATGGFGTDTQYF
TGTGCCACCGGCGGTTTTGGCACAGATACGCAGTATTTT
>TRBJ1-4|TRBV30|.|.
CAWSPGGLREKLFF
TGTGCCTGGAGTCCCGGGGGGCTCCGTGAAAAACTGTTTTTT
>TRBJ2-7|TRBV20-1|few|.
CSASRDTGSYEQYF
TGCAGTGCTAGTCGGGACACCGGGTCCTACGAGCAGTACTTC
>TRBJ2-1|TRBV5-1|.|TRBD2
CASSLDAGDGYNEQFF
TGCGCCAGCAGCTTGGATGCGGGAGATGGCTACAATGAGCAGTTCTTC
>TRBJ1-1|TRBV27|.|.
CASSSDTGWGTEAFF
TGTGCCAGCAGTTCAGATACAGGGTGGGGCACTGAAGCTTTCTTT
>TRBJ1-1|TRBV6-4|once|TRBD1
CASSPTGGVTEAFF
TGTGCCAGCAGCCCGACAGGGGGCGTGACTGAAGCTTTCTTT
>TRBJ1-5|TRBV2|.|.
CASSGQQTSNQPQHF
TGTGCCAGCTCGGGACAACAGACCAGCAATCAGCCCCAGCATTTT
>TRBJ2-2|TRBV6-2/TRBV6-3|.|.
CASSYPGLSLQASNTGELFF
TGTGCCAGCAGTTACCCTGGCCTATCATTACAGGCGTCGAACACCGGGGAGCTGTTTTTT
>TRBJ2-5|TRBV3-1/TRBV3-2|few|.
CASSHLTTIQETQYF
TGTGCCAGCAGCCATCTCACGACTATCCAAGAGACCCAGTACTTC
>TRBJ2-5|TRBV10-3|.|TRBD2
CAIRTDFGTSGGAQETQYF
TGTGCCATCAGGACAGACTTTGGGACTAGCGGGGGGGCGCAGGAGACCCAGTACTTC
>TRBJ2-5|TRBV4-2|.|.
CASSQGSGTSQYF
TGTGCCAGCAGCCAAGGGAGTGGCACGTCCCAGTACTTC
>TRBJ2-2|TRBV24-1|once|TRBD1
CATSDWTGGGTGELFF
TGTGCCACCAGTGATTGGACAGGGGGCGGCACCGGGGAGCTGTTTTTT
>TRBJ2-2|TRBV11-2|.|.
CASSLVGPRVAGELFF
TGTGCCAGCAGCTTAGTCGGCCCTCGGGTAGCCGGGGAGCTGTTTTTT
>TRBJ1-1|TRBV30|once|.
CAWSVWGLVSEAFF
TGTGCCTGGAGTGTTTGGGGCTTAGTGTCTGAAGCTTTCTTT
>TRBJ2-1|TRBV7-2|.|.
CASSLEGVVLNEQFF
TGTGCCAGCAGCTTAGAGGGAGTAGTCCTGAATGAGCAGTTCTTC
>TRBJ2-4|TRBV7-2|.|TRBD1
CASSQQGQGLDIQYF
TGTGCCAGCAGCCAGCAGGGACAGGGGTTAGACATTCAGTACTTC
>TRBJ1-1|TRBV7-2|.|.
CASSLAQGLDTEAFF
TGTGCCAGCAGCTTAGCCCAGGGTCTGGACACTGAAGCTTTCTTT
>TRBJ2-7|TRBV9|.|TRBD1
CASSVAGTGPYEQYF
TGTGCCAGCAGCGTAGCCGGGACAGGCCCCTACGAGCAGTACTTC
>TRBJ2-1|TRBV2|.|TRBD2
CASSEFGLAGDEQFF
TGTGCCAGCAGTGAATTCGGACTAGCGGGAGATGAGCAGTTCTTC
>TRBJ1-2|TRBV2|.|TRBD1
CASTNLKQGNGGYTF
TGTGCCAGCACCAATCTAAAACAGGGGAACGGTGGCTACACCTTC
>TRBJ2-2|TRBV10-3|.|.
CAIREASTGELFF
TGTGCCATCAGGGAGGCGAGCACCGGGGAGCTGTTTTTT
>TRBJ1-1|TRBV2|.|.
CASRNEEAEAFF
TGTGCCAGCCGGAATGAAGAGGCTGAAGCTTTCTTT
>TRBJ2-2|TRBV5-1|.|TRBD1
CASSLGQGATGELFF
TGCGCCAGCAGCTTGGGACAGGGTGCCACCGGGGAGCTGTTTTTT
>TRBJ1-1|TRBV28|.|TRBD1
CASSFRGQGPTEAFF
TGTGCCAGCAGTTTCCGGGGACAGGGCCCCACTGAAGCTTTCTTT
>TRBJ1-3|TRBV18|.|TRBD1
CASSPTRQGMIGNTIYF
TGTGCCAGCTCACCGACCCGACAGGGGATGATCGGAAACACCATATATTTT
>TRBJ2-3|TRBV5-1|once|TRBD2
CASSLDLRGLAGGLDTQYF
TGCGCCAGCAGCTTGGACCTACGGGGACTAGCGGGAGGGTTAGATACGCAGTATTTT
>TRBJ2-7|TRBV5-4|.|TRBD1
CASSLGRDRGLNEQYF
TGTGCCAGCAGCTTGGGTAGGGACAGGGGGCTCAACGAGCAGTACTTC
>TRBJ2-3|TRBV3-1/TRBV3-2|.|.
CASSQDYGGDTQYF
TGTGCCAGCAGCCAAGATTACGGGGGAGATACGCAGTATTTT
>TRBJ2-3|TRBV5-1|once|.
CASSLGLGANTDTQYF
TGCGCCAGCAGCTTGGGGCTGGGGGCAAACACAGATACGCAGTATTTT
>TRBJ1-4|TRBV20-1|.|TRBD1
CSASSTGDEKLFF
TGCAGTGCTAGTAGTACAGGGGACGAAAAACTGTTTTTT
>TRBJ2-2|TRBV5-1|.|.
CASSGGASNTGELFF
TGCGCCAGCAGCGGAGGGGCCTCGAACACCGGGGAGCTGTTTTTT
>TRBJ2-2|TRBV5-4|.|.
CASSLADTGELFF
TGTGCCAGCAGCTTGGCCGACACCGGGGAGCTGTTTTTT
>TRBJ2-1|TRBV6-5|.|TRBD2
CASSYSGAGTSSFF
TGTGCCAGCAGTTACTCGGGTGCGGGGACTAGTTCTTTCTTC
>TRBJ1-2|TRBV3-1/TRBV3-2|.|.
CASSPKSDSYGYTF
TGTGCCAGCAGCCCTAAATCCGACAGCTATGGCTACACCTTC
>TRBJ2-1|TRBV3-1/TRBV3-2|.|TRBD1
CASSLRTGIFNEQFF
TGTGCCAGCAGCCTCCGGACAGGGATATTCAATGAGCAGTTCTTC
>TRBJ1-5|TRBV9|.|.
CASSVDNRDQPQHF
TGTGCCAGCAGCGTAGACAACAGGGATCAGCCCCAGCATTTT
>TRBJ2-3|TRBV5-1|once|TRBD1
CASSLGQGAADTQYF
TGCGCCAGCAGCTTGGGACAGGGCGCAGCAGATACGCAGTATTTT
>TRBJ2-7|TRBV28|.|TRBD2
CASSLGLGTLEQYF
TGTGCCAGCAGTTTGGGACTAGGAACCCTCGAGCAGTACTTC
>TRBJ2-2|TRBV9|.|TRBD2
CASSATGTSGRGGELFF
TGTGCCAGCAGCGCTACCGGGACTAGCGGGAGGGGCGGGGAGCTGTTTTTT
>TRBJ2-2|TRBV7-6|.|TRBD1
CASSRGQGLNTGELFF
TGTGCCAGCAGCCGAGGACAGGGGCTTAACACCGGGGAGCTGTTTTTT
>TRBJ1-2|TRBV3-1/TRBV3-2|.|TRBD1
CASSQTQQGVGYTF
TGTGCCAGCAGCCAAACCCAACAGGGGGTTGGCTACACCTTC
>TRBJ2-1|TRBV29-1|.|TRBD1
CSVDRAYNEQFF
TGCAGCGTGGACAGGGCATACAATGAGCAGTTCTTC
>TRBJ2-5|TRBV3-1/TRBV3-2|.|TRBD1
CASSQAPTGAQETQYF
TGTGCCAGCAGCCAAGCCCCGACAGGGGCCCAAGAGACCCAGTACTTC
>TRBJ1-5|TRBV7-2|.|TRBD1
CASSRSSGQSINQPQHF
TGTGCCAGCAGTCGCTCGTCGGGACAGTCTATCAATCAGCCCCAGCATTTT
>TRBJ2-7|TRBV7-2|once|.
CASSWVSGGSDEQYF
TGTGCCAGCAGCTGGGTTTCGGGCGGGTCAGACGAGCAGTACTTC
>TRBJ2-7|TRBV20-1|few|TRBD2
CSASGATSLYEQYF
TGCAGTGCTAGTGGGGCGACTAGCTTATACGAGCAGTACTTC
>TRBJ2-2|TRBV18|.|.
CASSPSSADTGELFF
TGTGCCAGCTCACCTAGCTCGGCGGACACCGGGGAGCTGTTTTTT
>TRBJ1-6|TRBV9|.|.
CASSVGQGTNSPLHF
TGTGCCAGCAGCGTAGGTCAGGGAACGAATTCACCCCTCCACTTT
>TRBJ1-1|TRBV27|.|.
CASSRRGNTEAFF
TGTGCCAGCAGTCGGCGGGGGAACACTGAAGCTTTCTTT
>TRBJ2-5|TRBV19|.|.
CASSIARPVWAQETQYF
TGTGCCAGTAGTATCGCGAGACCAGTTTGGGCCCAAGAGACCCAGTACTTC
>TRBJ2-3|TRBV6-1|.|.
CASSEAPGVGTDTQYF
TGTGCCAGCAGTGAAGCCCCAGGGGTAGGCACAGATACGCAGTATTTT
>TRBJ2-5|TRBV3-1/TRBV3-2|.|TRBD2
CASSQGLSGGKGLQETQYF
TGTGCCAGCAGCCAAGGTCTTAGCGGGGGTAAGGGGCTCCAAGAGACCCAGTACTTC
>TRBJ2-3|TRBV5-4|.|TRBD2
CASRLGLAGSDTQYF
TGTGCCAGCAGACTAGGACTAGCGGGCTCAGATACGCAGTATTTT
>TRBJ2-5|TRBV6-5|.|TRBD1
CASRREGQGQETQYF
TGTGCCAGCAGACGTGAAGGACAGGGACAAGAGACCCAGTACTTC
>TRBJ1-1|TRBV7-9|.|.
CASSPAGAPGGTEAFF
TGTGCCAGCAGCCCAGCTGGGGCTCCGGGGGGGACTGAAGCTTTCTTT
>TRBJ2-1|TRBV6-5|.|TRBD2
CASSSELATHNEQFF
TGTGCCAGCAGTTCCGAACTAGCGACTCACAATGAGCAGTTCTTC